This entry features one TCR beta chain sequence. The CDR3 extends over 12 amino acids. The germline gives CDR1 GTSNPN, CDR2 SVGIG (reference sequence). V trimming: 3 bases; J trimming: 5 bases; junction bases outside the gene matches: 0. Survey-level immunoSEQ sequencing profiled the TCR beta repertoire. The assay was immunoSEQ multiplex PCR, and TCRdb's table has in-frame clones only and misses some. The sample lists about 68,000 clones, around 93% seen once, with 4.4% in the top ten. The gene calls are TRBV30 and TRBJ1-5; 8 bases fit TRBD1. The TCR comes from a man in his forties or fifties with rheumatoid arthritis. The sample taken for sequencing was PBMCs. Here the CDR3 reads CAWRGQDQPQHF. DNA for the CDR3: TGTGCCTGGAGGGGACAGGATCAGCCCCAGCATTTT.